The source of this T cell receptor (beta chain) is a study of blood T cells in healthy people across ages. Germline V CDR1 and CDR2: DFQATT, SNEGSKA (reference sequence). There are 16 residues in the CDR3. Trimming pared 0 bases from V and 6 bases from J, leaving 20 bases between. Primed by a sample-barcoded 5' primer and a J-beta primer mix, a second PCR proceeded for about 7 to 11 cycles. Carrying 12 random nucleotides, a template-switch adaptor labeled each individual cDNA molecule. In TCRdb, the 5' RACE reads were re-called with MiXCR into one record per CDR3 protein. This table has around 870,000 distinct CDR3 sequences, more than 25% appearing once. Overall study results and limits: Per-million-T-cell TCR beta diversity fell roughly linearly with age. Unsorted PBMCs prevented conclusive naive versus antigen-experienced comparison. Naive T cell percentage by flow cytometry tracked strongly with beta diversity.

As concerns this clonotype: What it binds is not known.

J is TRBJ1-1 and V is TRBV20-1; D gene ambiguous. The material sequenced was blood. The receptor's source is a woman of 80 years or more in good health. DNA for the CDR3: TGCAGTGCTAGAGATCCGTTGACCAAGAGGCGGGCTGAAGCTTTCTTT. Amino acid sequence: CSARDPLTKRRAEAFF.